The 25 T cell receptor beta chains given below trace back to one sample, sequenced in a study of T cells after yellow fever vaccination. One entry per CDR3 protein results from TCRdb running MiXCR on the 5' RACE reads. The data contain 300,000 to 350,000 distinct CDR3 sequences, almost 4% of them singletons. Specimen: PBMCs, collected 5 days after the yellow fever booster vaccination. Source of these receptors: a man aged 18 to 30 who received the YFV17D yellow fever vaccine.

The sample holds many counts of this clonotype. The chain has TRBV28 and TRBJ2-7, with 11 bases identical to TRBD2. Germline loops: CDR1 MDHEN, CDR2 SYDVKM. The V gene end was trimmed by 4 bases and the J gene end by 3 bases; junction bases not matched to a gene: 8. This CDR3 has 16 residues. The CDR3 DNA reads as TGTGCCAGCAGTTCCCCCACTAGCGGGGGACGCTACGAGCAGTACTTC. It yields the protein CASSSPTSGGRYEQYF.

The V and J genes are TRBV7-3 and TRBJ2-1; possibly TRBD2 for D (5 bases). The length of the CDR3 is 12 residues. Trimming cost V 1 base and J 8 bases, with 6 bases left between them. Germline V lookup: CDR1 SGHTA, CDR2 FQGTGA. CDR3 DNA sequence: TGTGCCAGCAGCTTAATGGGAGATGAGCAGTTCTTC. Amino acids: CASSLMGDEQFF.

This clonotype was counted between two and nine times. The gene calls are TRBV5-4 and TRBJ1-4, with D unclear. V dropped 2 bases and J dropped 8 bases, with 13 bases sitting between them. CDR1 SGHNT and CDR2 YYREEE come from the germline V gene (reference sequence). The CDR3 runs to 14 residues. The CDR3 region is CASSLDLGREKLFF. DNA for the CDR3: TGTGCCAGCAGCTTAGACCTGGGGAGGGAAAAACTGTTTTTT.

The chain recombines TRBV20-1 with TRBJ2-1; tentative D call: TRBD1 (5 bases). Germline CDR1 reads DFQATT; CDR2 reads SNEGSKA (reference sequence). The CDR3 consists of 13 residues. V lost 1 base and J 4 bases, leaving 8 bases between the germline ends. For the CDR3, the DNA is TGCAGTGCTAGAGGGACACAATACAATGAGCAGTTCTTC. Amino acids: CSARGTQYNEQFF.

This clonotype was seen ten or more times. The genes are TRBV28 and TRBJ1-1; D gene unclear. The CDR3 contains 13 residues. The V end lost 5 bases, the J end lost 7 bases, and 14 bases lay between the germline ends. Germline V gene lookup returns CDR1 MDHEN and CDR2 SYDVKM. The CDR3 coding sequence is TGTGCCAGCAGTCCCATCGGAGTGATTGAAGCTTTCTTT. It codes for CASSPIGVIEAFF.

This clonotype was found a few times. The chain couples TRBV15 to TRBJ2-1; D not certain. Germline assignment: CDR1 LNHNV and CDR2 YYDKDF (reference sequence). V was clipped by 0 bases and J by 8 bases, with 14 bases between them. There are 15 residues in the CDR3. CDR3 coding DNA: TGTGCCACCAGCAGAGATTGGGTAGATAGGGATGAGCAGTTCTTC. This gives the protein CATSRDWVDRDEQFF.

V gene TRBV20-1 combines with J gene TRBJ1-6; no firm D call. Germline V gene data show CDR1 as DFQATT and CDR2 as SNEGSKA (reference sequence). V lost 6 bases to trimming and J lost 8 bases, with 11 bases between them. This CDR3 is 12 amino acids long. The chain's CDR3 is CSATDGHSPLHF. The CDR3 DNA follows: TGCAGTGCCACGGACGGTCATTCACCCCTCCACTTT.

This clonotype was seen more than once but under ten times. It is unclear where the CDR3 begins or ends on the DNA, so no DNA is shown, and the CDR3 is as TCRdb lists it. This chain connects TRBV12-3 or TRBV12-4 to TRBJ1-1; TRBD1 was called by the table and not checked on the DNA. The CDR3 sequence runs 15 residues, both termini included. CDR3 loop: CASTPSGRGGTEAFF.

The table lists this clonotype with many counts. The J gene is TRBJ2-1, the V gene TRBV7-2; 10 bases agree with TRBD1. The V segment lost 6 bases and the J segment 4 bases; nucleotides outside the gene matches: 3. Germline V gene lookup returns CDR1 SGHTA and CDR2 FQGNSA. This CDR3 region has 14 residues. As DNA, the CDR3 is TGTGCCAGCAGAGGGACAGGGGAATACAATGAGCAGTTCTTC. It is translated as CASRGTGEYNEQFF.

Many counts were recorded for this clonotype. The chain links TRBV5-6 to TRBJ1-2; 7 bases fit TRBD1. Looked up from germline, CDR1 is SGHDT and CDR2 is YYEEEE. This CDR3 contains 15 residues. The V and J ends lost 1 base and 8 bases, in that order; junction bases with no gene match: 11. In DNA, the CDR3 is TGTGCCAGCAGCTTGATCGTTTTCGACAGGGAAGGCTACACCTTC. Protein product: CASSLIVFDREGYTF.

In its sample, this clonotype was seen many times. V gene TRBV19 combines with J gene TRBJ1-5; D is perhaps TRBD1 (5 bases). This CDR3 has 15 residues. V was clipped by 5 bases and J by 4 bases, with 15 bases between them. The germline V gene encodes CDR1 LNHDA and CDR2 SQIVND (reference sequence). This chain's CDR3 is CASSGQGVGNQPQHF. CDR3 nucleotides: TGTGCCAGTAGTGGGCAGGGAGTGGGTAATCAGCCCCAGCATTTT.

This clonotype occurred a few times. The chain is built from TRBV4-3 and TRBJ2-3; possible D gene TRBD1, 5 bases. Trimming removed 0 bases at V and 5 bases at J, with 15 bases between. Looked up from germline, CDR1 is LGHNA and CDR2 is YSLEER. This CDR3 is built from 16 residues. The CDR3 DNA is TGCGCCAGCAGCCAAGATCAAGGCAGGGAAGGAGATACGCAGTATTTT. Amino acid sequence: CASSQDQGREGDTQYF.

V and J are TRBV5-6 and TRBJ2-2; D not certain. Deletions cut 0 bases from V and 3 bases from J, with 6 bases between. The CDR3 spans 14 residues. CDR1 SGHDT and CDR2 YYEEEE come from the germline V gene. CDR3: CASSLGSYTGELFF. CDR3 DNA: TGTGCCAGCAGCTTGGGGAGCTACACCGGGGAGCTGTTTTTT.

In this sample, this clonotype turned up a few times. J is TRBJ2-7 and V is TRBV5-5, with a tentative D call TRBD2 (5 bases). The length of the CDR3 is 18 residues. The germline V and J ends were trimmed by 4 bases and 1 base, with 24 bases remaining between them. The germline gives CDR1 SGHKS, CDR2 YYEKEE (reference sequence). The chain's CDR3 is CASSGEKSAGLPSYEQYV. DNA for the CDR3: TGTGCCAGCAGCGGGGAGAAGTCGGCAGGCCTGCCTTCCTACGAGCAGTACGTC.

This clonotype has only a few counts. CDR3 DNA: TGTGCCACCAGCAGGGTGGGGGTAACCTACAATGAGCAGTTCTTC. Translation gives CATSRVGVTYNEQFF. The rearrangement links TRBV15 to TRBJ2-1; perhaps D is TRBD1 or TRBD2 (5 bases each). CDR1 LNHNV and CDR2 YYDKDF come from the germline V gene (reference sequence). This CDR3 comprises 15 residues. Trimming cost V 3 bases and J 2 bases, with 11 bases left between them.

The chain uses TRBV4-1 and TRBJ2-7; a weak D match, TRBD1 (6 bases). Germline-derived CDR1 and CDR2 are MGHRA and YSYEKL. V was cut by 1 base and J by 4 bases, with 11 bases left in between. There are 14 residues in the CDR3. The CDR3 reads CASSQAPTGYEQYV. The CDR3 coding sequence is TGCGCCAGCAGCCAAGCCCCGACAGGATACGAGCAGTACGTC.

V and J are TRBV7-2 and TRBJ2-5; 9 nucleotides align to TRBD2. The V and J ends lost 4 bases and 9 bases, in that order; junction bases with no gene match: 12. This CDR3 has 15 residues. Germline-derived CDR1 and CDR2 are SGHTA and FQGNSA. The CDR3: CASSSPPSGVGAQYF. The CDR3 DNA reads as TGTGCCAGCAGCTCCCCGCCTAGCGGGGTTGGAGCCCAGTACTTC.

The chain has TRBV7-2 and TRBJ1-2; 11 bases map to TRBD1. Germline V gene sequence: CDR1 SGHTA, CDR2 FQGNSA. Trimming took 2 bases from V and 3 from J; bases not matched to a gene: 2. The CDR3 covers 15 residues. The CDR3 spells CASSLMGQGDYGYTF. CDR3 nucleotides: TGTGCCAGCAGCTTAATGGGACAGGGGGACTATGGCTACACCTTC.

This clonotype was observed a few times. This chain's CDR3 is CSAGTGNNGYTF. CDR3 nucleotides: TGCAGCGCCGGGACAGGGAACAATGGCTACACCTTC. This rearrangement joins TRBV29-1 to TRBJ1-2; 9 nucleotides line up with TRBD1. CDR3 length: 12 residues. J gave up 6 bases and V 7 bases, and 6 bases lay outside the gene matches. Germline CDR1 is SQVTM and CDR2 is ANQGSEA.

This clonotype turned up a few times. CDR3 nucleotides: TGCGCCAGCAGTCAATCACCGAAGGGTGGAAGGGATCAGCCCCAGCATTTT. It yields the protein CASSQSPKGGRDQPQHF. The chain uses TRBV23-1 and TRBJ1-5; D gene ambiguous. TRBV23-1 is an ORF, with its function uncertain. The V end lost 0 bases, the J end lost 5 bases, and 17 bases lay between the germline ends. The CDR3 spans 17 residues.

Written as DNA, the CDR3 is TGTGCCAGCAGTTTAAGTGGTACGGGAAACACCATATATTTT. Its protein is CASSLSGTGNTIYF. This chain connects TRBV27 to TRBJ1-3; D is undetermined. Trimming took 2 bases from V and 4 from J, leaving 9 bases between them. CDR1 is MNHEY, CDR2 SMNVEV, per germline (reference sequence). There are 14 residues in the CDR3.

This clonotype was observed a few times. J is TRBJ1-1 and V is TRBV5-1, with 7 bases lining up with TRBD1. The trim removed 4 bases at V and 4 bases at J, leaving 10 bases unmatched. This CDR3 has 15 amino acids. The germline CDR1 and CDR2 sequences are SGHRS and YFSETQ. CDR3 residues: CASSLTGTFFTEAFF. The DNA of the CDR3 is TGCGCCAGCAGCCTGACAGGGACTTTCTTCACTGAAGCTTTCTTT. The whole variable domain, remainder taken from reference TRBV5-1 and TRBJ1-1, is KAGVTQTPRYLIKTRGQQVTLSCSPISGHRSVSWYQQTPGQGLQFLFEYFSETQRNKGNFPGRFSGRQFSNSRSEMNVSTLELGDSALYLCASSLTGTFFTEAFFGQGTRLTVV.

This clonotype has a handful of counts. The chain couples TRBV12-3 or TRBV12-4 to TRBJ2-5, with TRBD1 identical over 8 bases. CDR3 size: 14 residues. Trimming at V came to 6 bases and at J to 5 bases, leaving 8 bases not matched to a gene. CDR3 coding DNA: TGTGCCAGCAGGAGACAGGGGTCGGGGGAGACCCAGTACTTC. Translating gives CASRRQGSGETQYF.

V is TRBV12-3 or TRBV12-4 and J is TRBJ1-2; 8 bases match TRBD1. CDR3 length: 15 residues. V lost 6 bases, J lost 3 bases, and 9 bases stayed unmatched. The CDR3 nucleotides are TGTGCCAGCAGCCTGGGACAGGCTTCATACTATGGCTACACCTTC. It translates to CASSLGQASYYGYTF.

This clonotype occurred a few times. The chain employs TRBV5-5 and TRBJ1-5, with D unclear. The CDR3 length is 13 residues. Trimming shortened V by 3 bases and J by 6 bases, and 10 bases separated the two germline ends. Germline CDR1 SGHKS, CDR2 YYEKEE (reference sequence). This chain's CDR3 is CASSSQVSQPQHF. Written as DNA, the CDR3 is TGTGCCAGCAGCTCGCAGGTGTCTCAGCCCCAGCATTTT. Based on the CDR3 plus reference TRBV5-5 and TRBJ1-5, the full variable domain is DAGVTQSPTHLIKTRGQQVTLRCSPISGHKSVSWYQQVLGQGPQFIFQYYEKEERGRGNFPDRFSARQFPNYSSELNVNALLLGDSALYLCASSSQVSQPQHFGDGTRLSIL.